Below are 21 T cell receptor beta chains sequenced from a single sample in a study of blood T cells in healthy people across ages. A second PCR of 7 to 11 cycles used a sample-barcoded 5' primer and a J-beta primer mix. TCRdb independently ran MiXCR on the 5' RACE reads; one entry per CDR3 protein. Counted here are 950,000 to 1,200,000 distinct CDR3 sequences, approximately 38% occurring once; the ten biggest clones make up around 14%. The sequenced sample consisted of blood. Every receptor here comes from a man aged 18 to 29 in good health.

J is TRBJ1-4 and V is TRBV20-1; 9 nucleotides align to TRBD1. CDR1 is DFQATT and CDR2 is SNEGSKA in the germline V gene (reference sequence). Trimming cost V 4 bases and J 7 bases; bases outside gene matches: 10. The CDR3 spans 15 residues. The CDR3 reads CSAIPIQGASEKLFF. The CDR3 region has the DNA TGCAGTGCTATCCCGATACAGGGGGCGAGTGAAAAACTGTTTTTT.

This clonotype was recorded a few times. This sequence joins TRBV20-1 and TRBJ1-2; D unresolved. V lost 5 bases and J 8 bases, leaving 12 bases between the germline ends. The CDR3 length is 11 residues. Looked up from germline, CDR1 is DFQATT and CDR2 is SNEGSKA (reference sequence). The CDR3 region has the DNA TGCAGTGCTTGGGTTGTGGGGGGCTACACCTTC. It encodes CSAWVVGGYTF.

The chain links TRBV4-1 to TRBJ1-5; 9 bases match TRBD1. The CDR3 loop spans 15 amino acids. V was clipped by 1 base and J by 6 bases; unmatched bases: 4. Per the germline V gene, CDR1 is MGHRA and CDR2 is YSYEKL. In DNA, the CDR3 is TGCGCCAGCAGCCAAGGAAGGACAGGGGTTCAGCCCCAGCATTTT. Its translation: CASSQGRTGVQPQHF.

The chain couples TRBV20-1 to TRBJ2-2; D gene ambiguous. Germline CDR1 and CDR2: DFQATT and SNEGSKA (reference sequence). Trimming shortened V by 0 bases and J by 0 bases, and 11 bases separated the two germline ends. The CDR3 is 16 amino acids. CDR3 sequence (DNA): TGCAGTGCTAGAGATCCGACAAGGGCGAACACCGGGGAGCTGTTTTTT. Protein: CSARDPTRANTGELFF.

This clonotype appeared many times. This chain connects TRBV7-3 to TRBJ1-2; TRBD1 agrees at 9 bases. Trimming cost V 5 bases and J 4 bases; bases outside gene matches: 2. This CDR3 is built from 13 residues. Germline V gene sequence: CDR1 SGHTA, CDR2 FQGTGA. The CDR3 is CASSADRGYGYTF. CDR3 bases: TGTGCCAGCAGCGCGGACAGGGGCTATGGCTACACCTTC.

The chain couples TRBV12-3 or TRBV12-4 to TRBJ1-3; D is perhaps TRBD1 (6 bases). The CDR3 runs 18 residues. V gave up 6 bases and J gave up 1 base, with 22 bases separating them. This CDR3 reads CASSPLPGAGTSGNTIYF. CDR3 nucleotide sequence: TGTGCCAGCAGCCCGCTCCCAGGGGCTGGAACATCTGGAAACACCATATATTTT.

The chain joins TRBV20-1 to TRBJ1-2; the D gene is possibly TRBD1 (5 bases). The germline CDR1 and CDR2 sequences are DFQATT and SNEGSKA (reference sequence). Trimming pared 4 bases from V and 3 bases from J, leaving 12 bases between. CDR3 length: 13 residues. The CDR3 nucleotides are TGCAGTGCTACTCTGGGGACGGACTATGGCTACACCTTC. Translating gives CSATLGTDYGYTF.

Many counts were recorded for this clonotype. This rearrangement joins TRBV5-1 to TRBJ1-1; D unresolved. The CDR3 is made up of 12 amino acids. Trimming took 3 bases from V and 4 from J, leaving 7 bases between them. CDR1 SGHRS and CDR2 YFSETQ come from the germline V gene. The CDR3 sequence is CASSSFGTEAFF. CDR3 coding DNA: TGCGCCAGCAGCTCATTTGGCACTGAAGCTTTCTTT.

The chain carries TRBV6-1 and TRBJ2-5; no reliable D call. Germline loops: CDR1 MNHNS, CDR2 SASEGT. V shed 1 base and J shed 4 bases, with 10 bases lying between them. This CDR3 spans 14 amino acids. The CDR3 DNA reads as TGTGCCAGCAGTGAAGACGGAGTGCGAGAGACCCAGTACTTC. Translation gives CASSEDGVRETQYF.

This rearrangement joins TRBV6-1 to TRBJ2-3; 10 positions match TRBD2. The CDR3 loop spans 15 amino acids. V lost 5 bases and J lost 2; bases outside the gene matches: 4. CDR1 and CDR2 from the germline V gene are MNHNS and SASEGT. The CDR3 loop is CASSYSGGYTDTQYF. For the CDR3, the DNA is TGTGCCAGCAGTTATAGCGGGGGGTACACAGATACGCAGTATTTT.

Comment on this clonotype: Given a much more abundant clone one base away, this may be a read error. The CDR3 region is CASSEAQGSYEQYF. The CDR3 coding sequence is TGTGCCAGCAGTGAAGCGCAGGGCTCCTACGAGCAGTACTTC. The chain carries TRBV6-1 and TRBJ2-7; the D gene is possibly TRBD1 (5 bases). Trimming stripped 0 bases from V and 0 bases from J, with 6 bases between. The CDR3 extends over 14 amino acids. Germline lookup yields CDR1 MNHNS and CDR2 SASEGT.

A remark on this clonotype: A read error is possible here, since a much larger clone lies one base away. Since the CDR3 does not end with the conserved phenylalanine or tryptophan, this likely comes from a read error. The chain carries TRBV29-1 and TRBJ1-2; D remains ambiguous. The CDR3 spans 13 residues. Germline V gene data show CDR1 as SQVTM and CDR2 as ANQGSEA. The ends were cut back, 4 bases at V and 5 bases at J, with 14 bases in the middle. CDR3 sequence: CSVGHSDLYGYTL. The CDR3 DNA reads as TGCAGCGTTGGCCACAGCGACCTTTATGGCTACACCCTC.

The chain couples TRBV4-1 to TRBJ1-3; no clear D. V lost 1 base and J 8 bases, leaving 15 bases between the germline ends. Germline CDR1 is MGHRA and CDR2 is YSYEKL. The CDR3 runs 15 residues. In nucleotides, the CDR3 is TGCGCCAGCAGCCAAGGGACGTGGGGAGGTGACACCATATATTTT. Its translation is CASSQGTWGGDTIYF.

The chain has TRBV7-9 and TRBJ1-4; D is possibly TRBD1 (6 bases). Germline CDR1 is SEHNR and CDR2 is FQNEAQ (reference sequence). V lost 5 bases, J lost 10 bases, and 20 bases lay in between. CDR3 size: 15 residues. The CDR3 here is CASSPGTGGAVKLFF. The CDR3 nucleotides read TGTGCCAGCAGCCCCGGGACGGGGGGCGCGGTAAAACTGTTTTTT.

This chain joins TRBV27 and TRBJ2-7, with D possibly matching TRBD1 (6 bases). The germline V and J ends were trimmed by 4 bases and 1 base, with 17 bases remaining between them. The germline CDR1 and CDR2 sequences are MNHEY and SMNVEV (reference sequence). The CDR3 runs 16 residues. The CDR3 loop reads CASSSQDRTGSYEQYF. CDR3 bases: TGTGCCAGCAGTTCCCAGGACCGAACAGGGTCCTACGAGCAGTACTTC.

As concerns this clonotype: This could be a read error, since a much larger clone is one nucleotide away. The CDR3 carries no conserved terminal phenylalanine or tryptophan, so it likely arises from a read error. The rearrangement links TRBV10-3 to TRBJ2-7; 8 positions match TRBD2. The V gene's germline CDR1 is ENHRY and CDR2 SYGVKD. This CDR3 region has 12 residues. Trimming took 10 bases from V and 4 from J; bases not matched to a gene: 6. The CDR3 protein is CATGTRGYEQYL. The CDR3 DNA is TGTGCCACCGGGACTAGAGGATACGAGCAGTACTTA.

Many counts were recorded for this clonotype. V and J are TRBV2 and TRBJ2-7, with TRBD1 matching 7 bases. The J segment lost 3 bases and the V segment lost 6 bases, leaving 2 bases of the junction unmatched. The CDR3 runs 12 residues. CDR1 is SNHLY and CDR2 is FYNNEI in the germline V gene. The CDR3 reads CASRRDSYEQYF. The CDR3 DNA follows: TGTGCCAGCAGACGGGACAGCTACGAGCAGTACTTC.

This clonotype was seen more than once but under ten times. V gene TRBV6-1 combines with J gene TRBJ2-7, with D tentatively TRBD1 (7 bases). The V end lost 6 bases, the J end lost 0 bases, and 27 bases lay between the germline ends. The germline gives CDR1 MNHNS, CDR2 SASEGT. The CDR3 runs to 19 residues. The CDR3 DNA reads as TGTGCCAGCAGCACCCAGGGGGGACTTTTTCTTGTAAGCTCCTACGAGCAGTACTTC. Amino acids: CASSTQGGLFLVSSYEQYF.

This clonotype was found a few times. The chain joins TRBV6-2 or TRBV6-3 to TRBJ2-7, with no clear D. The CDR3 totals 13 residues. Looked up from germline, CDR1 is MNHEY and CDR2 is SVGEGT. With 2 bases removed from V and 3 bases from J, the gap between germline ends came to 8 bases. The CDR3 DNA sequence: TGTGCCAGCAGTTACGGCCCATACTACGAGCAGTACTTC. It is translated as CASSYGPYYEQYF.

This chain connects TRBV6-1 to TRBJ1-5, with no clear D. Germline assignment: CDR1 MNHNS and CDR2 SASEGT. Trimming took off 5 bases at V and 0 bases at J, with 14 bases between the two ends. This CDR3 spans 16 amino acids. This chain's CDR3 is CASSRAAQISNQPQHF. The CDR3 DNA sequence: TGTGCCAGCAGTCGGGCAGCCCAAATTAGCAATCAGCCCCAGCATTTT.

The CDR3 DNA reads TGTGCCAGCAGTTATTTTTCAGAGAACACCGGGGAGCTGTTTTTT. This encodes CASSYFSENTGELFF. The gene calls are TRBV6-5 and TRBJ2-2; no reliable D call. Between the trimmed V and J ends, which lost 3 bases and 1 base, there was a span of 9 bases. Per the germline V gene, CDR1 is MNHEY and CDR2 is SVGAGI. The CDR3 is made up of 15 amino acids.